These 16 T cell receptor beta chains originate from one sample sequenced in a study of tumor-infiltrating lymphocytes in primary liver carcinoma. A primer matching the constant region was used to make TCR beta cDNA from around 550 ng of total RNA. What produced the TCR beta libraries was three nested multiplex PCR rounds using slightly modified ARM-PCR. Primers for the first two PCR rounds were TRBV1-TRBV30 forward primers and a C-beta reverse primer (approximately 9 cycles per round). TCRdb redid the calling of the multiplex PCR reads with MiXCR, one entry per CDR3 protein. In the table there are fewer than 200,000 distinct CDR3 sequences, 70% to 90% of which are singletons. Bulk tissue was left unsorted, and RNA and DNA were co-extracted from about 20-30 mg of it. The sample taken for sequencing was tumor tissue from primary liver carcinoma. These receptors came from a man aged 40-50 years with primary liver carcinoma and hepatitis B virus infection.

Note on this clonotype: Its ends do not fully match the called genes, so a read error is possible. The CDR3, as DNA: TGTGCCAGCAGTGAACAGGGTATTGCTGGGGTCAACGTCCTGACTTTC. This codes for CASSEQGIAGVNVLTF. The gene calls are TRBV6-1 and TRBJ2-6, with D possibly TRBD1 on 5 matching bases. This CDR3 region has 16 residues. Germline CDR1 reads MNHNS; CDR2 reads SASEGT.

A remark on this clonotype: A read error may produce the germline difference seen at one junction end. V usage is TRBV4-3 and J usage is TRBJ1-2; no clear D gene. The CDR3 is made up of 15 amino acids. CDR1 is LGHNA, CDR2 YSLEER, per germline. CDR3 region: CTSSQGARSTYGYTF. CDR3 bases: TGTACCAGCAGCCAAGGCGCCAGGAGCACCTATGGCTACACCTTC.

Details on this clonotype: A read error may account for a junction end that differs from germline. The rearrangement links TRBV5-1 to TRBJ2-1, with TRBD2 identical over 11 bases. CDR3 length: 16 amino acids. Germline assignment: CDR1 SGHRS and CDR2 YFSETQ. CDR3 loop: CASSARLAGGINDQFF. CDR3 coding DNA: TGCGCCAGCAGCGCCCGTCTAGCGGGAGGAATCAATGATCAGTTCTTC.

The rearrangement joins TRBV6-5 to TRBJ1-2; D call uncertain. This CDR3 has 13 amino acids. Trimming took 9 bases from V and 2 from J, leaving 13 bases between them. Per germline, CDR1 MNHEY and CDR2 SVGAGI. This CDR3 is CASGVGVNYGYTF. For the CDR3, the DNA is TGTGCCAGTGGGGTTGGGGTCAACTATGGCTACACCTTC.

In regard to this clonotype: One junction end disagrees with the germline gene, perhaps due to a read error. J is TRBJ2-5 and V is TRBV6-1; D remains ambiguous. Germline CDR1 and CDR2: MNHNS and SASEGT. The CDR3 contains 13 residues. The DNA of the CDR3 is TGTGTCAGCAGTGTAAGTGGTGTAGAGACCCAGTACTTC. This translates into CVSSVSGVETQYF.

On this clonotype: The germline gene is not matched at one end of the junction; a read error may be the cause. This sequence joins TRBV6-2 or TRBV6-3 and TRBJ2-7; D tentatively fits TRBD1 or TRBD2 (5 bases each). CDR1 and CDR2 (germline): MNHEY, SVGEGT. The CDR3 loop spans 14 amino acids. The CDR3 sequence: CANSVDQGIGERYF. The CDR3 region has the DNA TGTGCCAACAGTGTCGACCAGGGAATAGGGGAGCGGTACTTC.

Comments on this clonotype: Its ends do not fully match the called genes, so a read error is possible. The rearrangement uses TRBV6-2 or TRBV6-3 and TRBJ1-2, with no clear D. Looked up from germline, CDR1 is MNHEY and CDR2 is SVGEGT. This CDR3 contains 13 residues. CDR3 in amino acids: CASSYVSNYGYTF. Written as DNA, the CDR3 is TGTGCCAGCAGTTATGTCAGCAACTATGGTTACACCTTC.

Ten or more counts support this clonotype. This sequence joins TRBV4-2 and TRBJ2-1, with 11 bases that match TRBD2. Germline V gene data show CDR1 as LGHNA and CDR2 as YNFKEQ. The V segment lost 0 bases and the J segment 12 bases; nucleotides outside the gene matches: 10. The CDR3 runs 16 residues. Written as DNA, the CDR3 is TGTGCCAGCAGCCAAGAGGGACTAGCGGACCAAGGGGGGCAGTTCTTC. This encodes CASSQEGLADQGGQFF.

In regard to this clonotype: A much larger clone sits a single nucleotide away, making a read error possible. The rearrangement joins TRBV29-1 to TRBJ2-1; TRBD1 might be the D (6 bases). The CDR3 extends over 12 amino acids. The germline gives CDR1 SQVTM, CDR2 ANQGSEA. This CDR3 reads CSVTGGYNELFF. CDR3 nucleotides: TGCAGCGTGACAGGTGGCTACAATGAGCTGTTCTTC.

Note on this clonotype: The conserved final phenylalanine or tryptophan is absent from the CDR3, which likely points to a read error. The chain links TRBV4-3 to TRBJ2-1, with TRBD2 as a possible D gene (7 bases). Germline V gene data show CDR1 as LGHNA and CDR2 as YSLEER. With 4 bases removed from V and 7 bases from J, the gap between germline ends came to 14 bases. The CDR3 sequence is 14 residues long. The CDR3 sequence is CASSLERGGNEQFL. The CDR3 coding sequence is TGCGCCAGCAGCCTGGAGAGGGGGGGGAATGAGCAGTTCTTA.

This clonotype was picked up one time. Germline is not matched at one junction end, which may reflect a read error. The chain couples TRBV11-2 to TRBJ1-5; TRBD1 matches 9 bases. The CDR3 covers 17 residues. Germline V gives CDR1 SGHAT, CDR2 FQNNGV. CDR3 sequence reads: CAISLVGVTGGNQAQHF. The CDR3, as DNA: TGTGCCATCAGCTTAGTAGGGGTAACAGGGGGCAATCAGGCCCAGCATTTT.

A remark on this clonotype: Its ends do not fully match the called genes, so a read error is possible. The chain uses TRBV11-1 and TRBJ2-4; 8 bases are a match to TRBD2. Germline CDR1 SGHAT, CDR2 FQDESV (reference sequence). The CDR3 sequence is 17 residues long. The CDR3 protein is CVSSFHGISGIKNIQYF. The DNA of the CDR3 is TGTGTCAGCAGCTTTCACGGGATTAGCGGGATCAAAAACATTCAGTATTTC.

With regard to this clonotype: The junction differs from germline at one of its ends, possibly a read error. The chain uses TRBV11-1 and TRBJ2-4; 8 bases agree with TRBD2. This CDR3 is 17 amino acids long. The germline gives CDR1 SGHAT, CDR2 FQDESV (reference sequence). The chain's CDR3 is CTSSFPGISGTKNIKCF. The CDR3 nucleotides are TGTACCAGCAGCTTTCCCGGGATTAGCGGGACCAAAAACATTAAGTGCTTC.

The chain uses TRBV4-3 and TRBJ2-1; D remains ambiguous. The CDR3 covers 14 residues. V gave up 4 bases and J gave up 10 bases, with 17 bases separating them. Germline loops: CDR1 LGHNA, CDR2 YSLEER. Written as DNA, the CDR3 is TGCGCCAGCAGCCTAGAGACCAATTTCGACGAGCAGTTCTTC. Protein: CASSLETNFDEQFF.

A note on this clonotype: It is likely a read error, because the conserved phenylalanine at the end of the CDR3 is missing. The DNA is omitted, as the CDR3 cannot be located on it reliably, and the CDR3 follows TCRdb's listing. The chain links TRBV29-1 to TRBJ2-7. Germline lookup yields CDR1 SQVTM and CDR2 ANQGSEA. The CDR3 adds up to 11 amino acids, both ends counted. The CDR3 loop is CSAENGDEHYI.

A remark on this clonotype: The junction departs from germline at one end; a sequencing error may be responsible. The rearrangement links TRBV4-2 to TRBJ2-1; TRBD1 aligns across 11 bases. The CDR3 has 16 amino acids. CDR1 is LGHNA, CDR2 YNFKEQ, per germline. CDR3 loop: CASSHAGGQGGNEEFF. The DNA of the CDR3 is TGTGCCAGCAGCCATGCCGGGGGACAGGGGGGCAATGAGGAGTTCTTC.